This TCR beta chain stems from a study of blood T cell repertoires in COVID-19. About the study: The samples span acute and convalescent COVID-19 from the United States, Italy and Spain. T cells, B-cell-depleted T cells, or PBMCs supplied cDNA or gDNA.

This CDR3 contains 15 residues. V was cut by 3 bases and J by 0 bases, with 12 bases left in between. The germline V gene has CDR1 LNHDA and CDR2 SQIVND (reference sequence). Only in-frame clones appear in the TCRdb table, and some are missing; sequencing was by immunoSEQ multiplex PCR. The sample shows 130,000 to 150,000 clones, approximately 85% of them seen only once. This receptor was obtained from an older man with acute or convalescent COVID-19. The chain couples TRBV19 to TRBJ2-7; D might be TRBD1 (6 bases). Sequences were obtained from peripheral blood. The CDR3 here is CASSITHRASYEQYF. In DNA form, the CDR3 reads TGTGCCAGTAGTATTACTCACAGGGCCTCCTACGAGCAGTACTTC.